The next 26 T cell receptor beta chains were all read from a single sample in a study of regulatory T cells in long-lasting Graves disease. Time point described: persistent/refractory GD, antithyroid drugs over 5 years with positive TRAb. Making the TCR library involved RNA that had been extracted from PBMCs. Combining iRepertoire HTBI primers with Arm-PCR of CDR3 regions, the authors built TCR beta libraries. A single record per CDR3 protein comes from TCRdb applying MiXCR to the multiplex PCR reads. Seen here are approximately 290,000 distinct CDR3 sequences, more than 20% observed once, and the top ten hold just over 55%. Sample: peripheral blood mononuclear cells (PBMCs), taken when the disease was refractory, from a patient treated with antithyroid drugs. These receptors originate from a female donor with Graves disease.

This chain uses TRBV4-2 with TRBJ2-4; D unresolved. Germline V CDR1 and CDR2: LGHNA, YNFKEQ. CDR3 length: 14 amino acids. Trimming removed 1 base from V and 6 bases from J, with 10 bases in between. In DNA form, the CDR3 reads TGTGCCAGCAGCCAAGTCCTGGTGGGAAACATTCAGTACTTC. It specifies CASSQVLVGNIQYF.

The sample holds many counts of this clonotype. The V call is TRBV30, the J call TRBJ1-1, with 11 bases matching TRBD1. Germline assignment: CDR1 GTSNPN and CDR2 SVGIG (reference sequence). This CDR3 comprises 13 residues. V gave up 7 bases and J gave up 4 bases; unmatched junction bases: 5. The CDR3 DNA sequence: TGTGCCTACCGGGACAGGGGGAGCACTGAAGCTTTCTTT. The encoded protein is CAYRDRGSTEAFF.

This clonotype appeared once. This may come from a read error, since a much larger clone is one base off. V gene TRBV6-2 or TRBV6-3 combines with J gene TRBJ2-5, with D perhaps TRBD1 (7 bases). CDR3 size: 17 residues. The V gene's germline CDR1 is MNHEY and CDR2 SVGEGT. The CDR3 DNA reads TGTGCCGGCAGTTATGGACTTTTCAGGGGGGCGGAAGAGACCCAGTACTTC. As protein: CAGSYGLFRGAEETQYF.

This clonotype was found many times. DNA for the CDR3: TGTGCCAGCACCAAGGGTGGCGGCTATGGCTACACCTTC. Protein sequence: CASTKGGGYGYTF. The rearrangement joins TRBV3-1 to TRBJ1-2, with D unresolved. Trimming removed 7 bases at V and 4 bases at J, with 13 bases between. This CDR3 has 13 amino acids. Germline V CDR1 and CDR2: LGHDT, YNNKEL (reference sequence).

The CDR3 spells CASSSGGGTHEQYF. The DNA of the CDR3 is TGTGCCAGCAGCTCGGGTGGTGGGACTCACGAGCAGTACTTC. The rearrangement uses TRBV7-2 and TRBJ2-7; D is perhaps TRBD2 (6 bases). This CDR3 has 14 amino acids. In germline, CDR1 is SGHTA, CDR2 FQGNSA. Trimming stripped 4 bases from V and 5 bases from J, with 15 bases between. Complete variable domain (other parts from reference TRBV7-2 and TRBJ2-7): GAGVSQSPSNKVTEKGKDVELRCDPISGHTALYWYRQSLGQGLEFLIYFQGNSAPDKSGLPSDRFSAERTGGSVSTLTIQRTQQEDSAVYLCASSSGGGTHEQYFGPGTRLTVT.

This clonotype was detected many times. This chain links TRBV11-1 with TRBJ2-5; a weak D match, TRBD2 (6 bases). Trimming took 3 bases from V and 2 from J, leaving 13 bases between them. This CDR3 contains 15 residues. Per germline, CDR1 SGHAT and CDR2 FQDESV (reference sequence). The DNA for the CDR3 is TGTGCCAGCAGCTTCGGGGGAGTCTGGCAAGAGACCCAGTACTTC. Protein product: CASSFGGVWQETQYF.

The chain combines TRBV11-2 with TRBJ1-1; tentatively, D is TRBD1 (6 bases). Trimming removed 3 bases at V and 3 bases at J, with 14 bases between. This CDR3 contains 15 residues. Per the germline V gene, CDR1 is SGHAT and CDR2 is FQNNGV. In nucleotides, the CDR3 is TGTGCCAGCAGCTTCCCAGGGGCGGAACACACTGAAGCTTTCTTT. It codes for CASSFPGAEHTEAFF.

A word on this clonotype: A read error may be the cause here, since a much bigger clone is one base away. CDR3 sequence reads: CASSINRGFYGCTF. In DNA, the CDR3 is TGTGCCAGCAGTATAAACAGGGGGTTTTATGGCTGCACCTTC. The chain uses TRBV2 and TRBJ1-2; TRBD1 matches at 8 bases. The length of the CDR3 is 14 residues. Germline loops: CDR1 SNHLY, CDR2 FYNNEI.

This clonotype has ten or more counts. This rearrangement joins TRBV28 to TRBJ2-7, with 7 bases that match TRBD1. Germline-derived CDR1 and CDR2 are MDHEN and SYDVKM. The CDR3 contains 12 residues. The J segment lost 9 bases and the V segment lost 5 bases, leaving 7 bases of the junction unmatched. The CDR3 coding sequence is TGTGCCAGCAGTACAGGGGCGCTCGGGCAGTACTTC. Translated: CASSTGALGQYF.

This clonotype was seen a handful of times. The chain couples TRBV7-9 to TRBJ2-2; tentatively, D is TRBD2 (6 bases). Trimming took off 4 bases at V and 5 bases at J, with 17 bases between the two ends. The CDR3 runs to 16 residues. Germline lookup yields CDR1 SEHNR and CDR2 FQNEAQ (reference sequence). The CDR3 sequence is CASSSTPGTSTGELFF. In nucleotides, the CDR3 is TGTGCCAGCAGCTCGACCCCTGGGACTTCTACCGGGGAGCTGTTTTTT.

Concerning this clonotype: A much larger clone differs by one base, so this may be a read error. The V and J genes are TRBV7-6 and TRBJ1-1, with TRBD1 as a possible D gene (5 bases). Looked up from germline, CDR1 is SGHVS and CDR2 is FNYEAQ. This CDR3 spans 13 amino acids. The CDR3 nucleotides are TGTGTCAGCAGGGCTGATATGAACACTGAAGCTTTCTTT. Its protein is CVSRADMNTEAFF.

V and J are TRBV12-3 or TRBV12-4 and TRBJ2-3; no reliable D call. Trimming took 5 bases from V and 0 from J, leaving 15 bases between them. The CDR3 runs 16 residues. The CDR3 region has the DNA TGTGCCAGCAGTCCCAGGTCCTCTCCCAGCACAGATACGCAGTATTTT. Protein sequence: CASSPRSSPSTDTQYF.

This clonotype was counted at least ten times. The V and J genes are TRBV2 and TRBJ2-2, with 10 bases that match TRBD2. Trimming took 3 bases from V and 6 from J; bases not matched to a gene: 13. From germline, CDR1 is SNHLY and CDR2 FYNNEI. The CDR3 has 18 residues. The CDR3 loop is CASSDGASGSASPGELFF. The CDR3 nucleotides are TGTGCCAGCAGTGATGGGGCTAGCGGGAGCGCTTCCCCCGGGGAGCTGTTTTTT.

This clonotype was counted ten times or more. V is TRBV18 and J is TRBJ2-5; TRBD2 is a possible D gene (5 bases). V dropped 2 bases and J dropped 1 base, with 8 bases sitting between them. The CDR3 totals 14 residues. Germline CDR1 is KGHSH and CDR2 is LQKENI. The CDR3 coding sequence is TGTGCCAGCTCACCATGGGAGAGCCAAGAGACCCAGTACTTC. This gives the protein CASSPWESQETQYF. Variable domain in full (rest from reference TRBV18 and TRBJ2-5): NAGVMQNPRHLVRRRGQEARLRCSPMKGHSHVYWYRQLPEEGLKFMVYLQKENIIDESGMPKERFSAEFPKEGPSILRIQQVVRGDSAAYFCASSPWESQETQYFGPGTRLLVL.

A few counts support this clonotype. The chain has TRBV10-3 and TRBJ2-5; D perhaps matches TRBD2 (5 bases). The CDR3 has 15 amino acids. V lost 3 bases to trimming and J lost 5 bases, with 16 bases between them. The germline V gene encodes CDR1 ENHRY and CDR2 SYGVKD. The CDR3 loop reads CAISESGSRGETQYF. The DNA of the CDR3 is TGTGCCATCAGTGAAAGTGGGAGTCGGGGTGAGACCCAGTACTTC.

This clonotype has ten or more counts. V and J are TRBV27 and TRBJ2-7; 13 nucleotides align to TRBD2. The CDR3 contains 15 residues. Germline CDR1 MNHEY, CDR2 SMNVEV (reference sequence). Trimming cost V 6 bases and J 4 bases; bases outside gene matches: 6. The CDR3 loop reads CASSPGLAGVYEQYF. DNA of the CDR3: TGTGCCAGCAGCCCTGGACTAGCGGGAGTATACGAGCAGTACTTC.

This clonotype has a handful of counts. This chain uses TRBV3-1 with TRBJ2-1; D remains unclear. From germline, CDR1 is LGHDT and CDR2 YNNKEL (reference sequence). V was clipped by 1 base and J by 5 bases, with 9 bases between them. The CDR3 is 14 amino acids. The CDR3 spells CASSQGAQHNEQFF. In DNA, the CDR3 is TGTGCCAGCAGCCAAGGGGCACAACACAATGAGCAGTTCTTC.

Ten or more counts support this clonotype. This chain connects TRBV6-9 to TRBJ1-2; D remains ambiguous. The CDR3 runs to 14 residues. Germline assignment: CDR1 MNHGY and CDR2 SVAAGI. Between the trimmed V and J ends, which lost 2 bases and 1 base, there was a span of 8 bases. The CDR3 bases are TGTGCCAGCAGTTATGCGCAGCTTAACTATGGCTACACCTTC. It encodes CASSYAQLNYGYTF.

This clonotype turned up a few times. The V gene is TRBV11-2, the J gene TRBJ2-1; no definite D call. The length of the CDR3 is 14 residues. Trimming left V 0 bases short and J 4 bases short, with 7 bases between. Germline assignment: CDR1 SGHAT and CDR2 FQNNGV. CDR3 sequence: CASSLETEYNEQFF. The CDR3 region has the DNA TGTGCCAGCAGCTTAGAGACCGAGTACAATGAGCAGTTCTTC.

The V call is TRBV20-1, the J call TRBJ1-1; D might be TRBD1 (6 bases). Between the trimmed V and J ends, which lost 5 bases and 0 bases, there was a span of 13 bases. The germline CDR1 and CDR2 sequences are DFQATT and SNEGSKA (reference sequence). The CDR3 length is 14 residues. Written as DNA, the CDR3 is TGCAGTGCTCCAAAGGGGACATTGAACACTGAAGCTTTCTTT. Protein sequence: CSAPKGTLNTEAFF.

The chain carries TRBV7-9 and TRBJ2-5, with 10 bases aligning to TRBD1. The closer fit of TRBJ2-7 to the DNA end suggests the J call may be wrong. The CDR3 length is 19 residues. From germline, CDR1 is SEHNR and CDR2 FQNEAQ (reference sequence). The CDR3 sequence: CASSFPLRDRGTGSYEQYF. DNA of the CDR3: TGTGCCAGCAGTTTCCCCCTCCGGGACAGGGGAACGGGCTCCTACGAGCAGTACTTC.

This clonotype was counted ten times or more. As DNA, the CDR3 is TGCAGTGCTAACGAGAACACTGAAGCTTTCTTT. Translation gives CSANENTEAFF. This chain uses TRBV20-1 with TRBJ1-1; D remains unclear. CDR1 DFQATT and CDR2 SNEGSKA come from the germline V gene (reference sequence). The V gene lost 4 bases and the J gene lost 1 base, with 4 bases spanning the gap. This CDR3 has 11 amino acids.

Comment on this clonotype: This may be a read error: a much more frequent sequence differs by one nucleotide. CDR3 coding DNA: TGTGCCAGCACGGTGGGAGAGACCCAGTACTTC. Protein sequence: CASTVGETQYF. The J gene is TRBJ2-5, the V gene TRBV2; D unresolved. V was cut by 7 bases and J by 4 bases, with 7 bases left in between. The germline gives CDR1 SNHLY, CDR2 FYNNEI. The CDR3 has 11 residues.

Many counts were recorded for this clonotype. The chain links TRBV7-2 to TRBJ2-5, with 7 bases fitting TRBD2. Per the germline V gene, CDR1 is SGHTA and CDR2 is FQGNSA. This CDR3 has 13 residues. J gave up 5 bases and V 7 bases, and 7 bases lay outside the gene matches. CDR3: CASIRGVGETQYF. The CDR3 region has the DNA TGTGCCAGCATCCGGGGGGTAGGGGAGACCCAGTACTTC.

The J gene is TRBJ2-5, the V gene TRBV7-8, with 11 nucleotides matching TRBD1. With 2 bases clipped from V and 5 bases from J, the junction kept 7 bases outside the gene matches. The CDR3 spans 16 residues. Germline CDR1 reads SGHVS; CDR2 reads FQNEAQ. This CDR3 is CASSLSVDRGLETQYF. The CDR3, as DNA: TGTGCCAGCAGCTTAAGCGTGGACAGGGGGCTTGAGACCCAGTACTTC.

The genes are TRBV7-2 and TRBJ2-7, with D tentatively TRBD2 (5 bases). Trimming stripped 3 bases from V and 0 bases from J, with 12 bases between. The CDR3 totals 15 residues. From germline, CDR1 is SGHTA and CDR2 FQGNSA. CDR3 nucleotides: TGTGCCAGCAGCTTCCGGGGAATGAACTCCTACGAGCAGTACTTC. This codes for CASSFRGMNSYEQYF.